The rows below give T cell receptor beta chains drawn from one sample of a study of Graves' ophthalmopathy and Graves' hyperthyroidism. TCRdb reanalysed the multiplex PCR reads using MiXCR and keeps one entry per CDR3 protein. The sample holds around 1.1 million distinct CDR3 sequences, about 40% seen once. Sequences were obtained from peripheral blood or thyroid tissue (not recorded which). The source of these receptors is an adult man with Graves' hyperthyroidism. Both conserved end residues are part of each CDR3. A D gene is named only where the DNA matches it firmly. Clone sizes are given selectively: once, few, many, or a class where the clone is expanded.

TRBV5-1	TRBJ1-1	NA	NA	TGCGCCAGCATCGGACAGTCCGACACTGAAGCTTTCTTT	CASIGQSDTEAFF
TRBV10-2	TRBJ1-6	many	TRBD1	TGCGCCAGCATGCTGGACAGGGTTGATTCACCCCTCCACTTT	CASMLDRVDSPLHF
TRBV12-3/TRBV12-4	TRBJ1-6	NA	NA	TGTGCCAGCAGTTTAGTTCGAACAGGGTCACCCCTCCACTTT	CASSLVRTGSPLHF
TRBV12-3/TRBV12-4	TRBJ1-6	NA	NA	TGTGCCAGCAGTCCTCTCGGCGGGTCCTATAATTCACCCCTCCACTTT	CASSPLGGSYNSPLHF
TRBV19	TRBJ2-7	many	TRBD2	TGTGCCAGGAGTGTGACGCGGGAGTTCCACGAGCAGTACTTC	CARSVTREFHEQYF
TRBV4-3	TRBJ1-6	NA	NA	TGCGCCAGCAGCCAAGATACAACGAACTATAATTCACCCCTCCACTTT	CASSQDTTNYNSPLHF
TRBV29-1	TRBJ2-7	NA	NA	TGCAGCGTTGAAGGGACAGACGACGAGCAGTACTTC	CSVEGTDDEQYF
TRBV7-3	TRBJ2-2	NA	TRBD2	TGTGCCAGCAGCTTACGGACTAGCGGGAGAGATAACACCGGGGAGCTGTTTTTT	CASSLRTSGRDNTGELFF
TRBV11-1	TRBJ2-7	many	NA	TGTGCCAGCAGCTTATACGGGTATGTCGATCGATACGAGCAGTACTTC	CASSLYGYVDRYEQYF
TRBV29-1	TRBJ2-5	NA	NA	TGCAGCGGGCAACTCCGACAGTACCAAGAGACCCAGTACTTC	CSGQLRQYQETQYF
TRBV20-1	TRBJ1-6	NA	TRBD1	TGCAGTGCTAGAGACCCCCCGACAGGGGTTAATTCACCCCTCCACTTT	CSARDPPTGVNSPLHF
TRBV5-8	TRBJ2-2	many	NA	TGTGCCAGCCACCGACGAGGGGAGCTGTTTTTT	CASHRRGELFF
TRBV3-1	TRBJ2-5	NA	NA	TGTGCCAGCAGCCAAGGGACAGAGACCCAGTACTTC	CASSQGTETQYF
TRBV10-2	TRBJ2-7	NA	TRBD2	TGTGCCAGCAGTTGCGGGGGGTTCGAGCAGTACTTC	CASSCGGFEQYF
TRBV7-8	TRBJ2-5	once	TRBD1	TGTGCCAGCAGCAGGGACAGGGGGTCCCAAGAGACCCAGTACTTC	CASSRDRGSQETQYF
TRBV5-1	TRBJ1-6	NA	TRBD1	TGCGCCAGCAGCGTTGGGACAGATTCACCCCTCCACTTT	CASSVGTDSPLHF
TRBV2	TRBJ2-5	NA	NA	TGTGCCAGCAGACCTGGGAGGGGGGGCGGAGAGACCCAGTACTTC	CASRPGRGGGETQYF
TRBV6-6	TRBJ1-4	few	TRBD1	TGTGCCAGCAGTTCGACCCCGGGACAGGAGTCTAATGAAAAACTGTTTTTT	CASSSTPGQESNEKLFF
TRBV20-1	TRBJ1-2	many	NA	TGCAGTGCTCTCGCCGGTGCAGGAAACTATGGCTACACCTTC	CSALAGAGNYGYTF
TRBV25-1	TRBJ1-5	once	NA	TGTGCCAGCGTTGAAGCCTCTCCTAGTAGCAATCAGCCCCAGCATTTT	CASVEASPSSNQPQHF
TRBV2	TRBJ1-5	many	NA	TGTGCCAGCAGTGAGGCGGGGAATAGCAATCAGCCCCAGCATTTT	CASSEAGNSNQPQHF
TRBV10-3	TRBJ1-6	many	TRBD1	TGTGCCATCAGGGGGACAGGCCGGGATTCACCCCTCCACTTT	CAIRGTGRDSPLHF
TRBV10-3	TRBJ1-1	many	TRBD1	TGTGCCATCAGCCCTGCAAACAGGGGATCCACTGAAGCTTTCTTT	CAISPANRGSTEAFF
TRBV10-3	TRBJ1-1	many	TRBD1	TGTGCCATCAGCGCCGGGACAGACTACACTGAAGCTTTCTTT	CAISAGTDYTEAFF
TRBV10-3	TRBJ1-5	NA	NA	TGTGCCATCAAGCGGGGGGAAGATCAGCCCCAGCATTTT	CAIKRGEDQPQHF
TRBV7-3	TRBJ2-7	NA	NA	TGTGCCATGGCGACGGGGGTCGACAACGAGCAGTACTTC	CAMATGVDNEQYF
TRBV4-2	TRBJ2-2	few	NA	TGTGCCAGCAGCCAAGGGGGGGACATACCCACCGGGGAGCTGTTTTTT	CASSQGGDIPTGELFF
TRBV5-5	TRBJ1-3	NA	NA	TGTGCCAGCAGCTCAACCGGTTTATCTGGAAACACCATATATTTT	CASSSTGLSGNTIYF
TRBV19	TRBJ2-7	NA	TRBD2	TGTGCCAGTAGTATCGGGGCTAGCGGGATCTACGAGCAGTACTTC	CASSIGASGIYEQYF
TRBV2	TRBJ1-1	NA	NA	TGTGCCGACGGAGGGAAGACAGGGAACACTGAAGCTTTCTTT	CADGGKTGNTEAFF
TRBV20-1	TRBJ2-5	NA	NA	TGCAGTGCTAGGAAAGGGGGAGGCCGAGAGACCCAGTACTTC	CSARKGGGRETQYF
TRBV10-3	TRBJ2-5	many	NA	TGTGCCATCAGCTACAGGGCAGGGGAGACCCAGTACTTC	CAISYRAGETQYF
TRBV27	TRBJ1-2	many	NA	TGTGCCAGCAGTTCAGGGACGACAAACTATGGCTACACCTTC	CASSSGTTNYGYTF
TRBV10-3	TRBJ2-7	NA	NA	TGTGCCAGCAGTTACATGAGCGGTACCTACGAGCAGTACTTC	CASSYMSGTYEQYF
TRBV20-1	TRBJ1-3	NA	NA	TGCAGTGCTAGAAGCAGAAACACCATATATTTT	CSARSRNTIYF
TRBV6-2/TRBV6-3	TRBJ2-7	NA	NA	TGTGCCAGCAGTTACATCGATGGGGGCCCCGGGCAGTACTTC	CASSYIDGGPGQYF
TRBV10-3	TRBJ2-7	few	TRBD2	TGTGCCAGCACTGGGACTAGCGGGCACTACGAGCAGTACTTC	CASTGTSGHYEQYF
TRBV2	TRBJ2-7	few	NA	TGTGCCAGCAGTGGAACGGGACGCGGGGAGCAGTACTTC	CASSGTGRGEQYF
TRBV29-1	TRBJ2-6	many	NA	TGCAGCGTTGAAGCAGGAGACTCTGGGGCCAACGTCCTGACTTTC	CSVEAGDSGANVLTF
TRBV7-9	TRBJ2-2	NA	NA	TGTGCCAGCAGTAAAACCCGGGGCGGGACAGGGGAGCTGTTTTTT	CASSKTRGGTGELFF
TRBV7-2	TRBJ2-5	many	NA	TGTGCCAGCAGCCAAGATTCGGAGAGGGAGACCCAGTACTTC	CASSQDSERETQYF
TRBV20-1	TRBJ1-5	few	NA	TGCAGTGCTAGGCTATTCCGGGAAGATAGCAATCAGCCCCAGCATTTT	CSARLFREDSNQPQHF